A single sample is the source of the 32 T cell receptor beta chains below, sequenced in a study of shared clonotypes between healthy human individuals. Sequencing was performed with immunoSEQ multiplex PCR; in TCRdb, only in-frame clones are kept and a portion is missing. Among under 1,900,000 clones, 98% were seen once, and the ten largest hold around 0.33%. Source material: naive CD4+ T cells sorted from blood. Subset here: CD45RA+ positively selected. The receptors were sampled from a man aged 30 to 39 in good health.

CDR3 amino acids: CASSSRGGYEQYF. The CDR3 region has the DNA TGCGCCAGCAGCTCCAGGGGAGGCTACGAGCAGTACTTC. The chain carries TRBV5-1 and TRBJ2-7; D might be TRBD1 or TRBD2, each matching 6 bases. Germline V gene lookup returns CDR1 SGHRS and CDR2 YFSETQ. The CDR3 extends over 13 amino acids. V lost 3 bases and J lost 3, with 10 bases in between.

The gene calls are TRBV28 and TRBJ2-1, with D unresolved. The length of the CDR3 is 12 residues. Germline CDR1 and CDR2: MDHEN and SYDVKM. Trimming took 11 bases from V and 3 from J, leaving 11 bases between them. For the CDR3, the DNA is TGTGCCGGTGGCGCTAGCTACAATGAGCAGTTCTTC. Translated, it gives CAGGASYNEQFF.

The chain employs TRBV5-4 and TRBJ2-7; 7 bases are a match to TRBD2. J gave up 0 bases and V 2 bases, and 8 bases lay outside the gene matches. The germline gives CDR1 SGHNT, CDR2 YYREEE (reference sequence). The CDR3 has 16 residues. The DNA of the CDR3 is TGTGCCAGCAGCTTTCCGGGCGGGAGTCCCTCCTACGAGCAGTACTTC. This translates into CASSFPGGSPSYEQYF.

This chain uses TRBV7-3 with TRBJ2-7; maybe TRBD1 (6 bases). With 9 bases removed from V and 7 bases from J, the gap between germline ends came to 19 bases. The CDR3 loop spans 13 amino acids. Germline CDR1 is SGHTA and CDR2 is FQGTGA. The CDR3 nucleotides are TGTGCCAGTAGTGGACAGCCCTTGGGGGAGCAGTACTTC. It yields the protein CASSGQPLGEQYF.

Details on this clone: Other DNA sequences of this sample code for an identical CDR3. The V and J genes are TRBV7-2 and TRBJ2-1; 7 bases align to TRBD2. This CDR3 has 16 amino acids. CDR1 is SGHTA and CDR2 is FQGNSA in the germline V gene. V was pared by 1 base and J by 0 bases, with 3 bases of the junction left unmatched. CDR3 loop: CASSLVGGSSYNEQFF. For the CDR3, the DNA is TGTGCCAGCAGCTTAGTGGGGGGGAGCTCCTACAATGAGCAGTTCTTC.

This chain uses TRBV27 with TRBJ2-7; perhaps TRBD1 as D (6 bases). The V end was cut by 6 bases, the J end by 2 bases, with 14 bases between. The germline gives CDR1 MNHEY, CDR2 SMNVEV (reference sequence). This CDR3 contains 14 residues. The CDR3 loop is CASRFDRTAYEQYF. The CDR3 DNA sequence: TGTGCCAGCAGGTTCGACAGGACTGCCTACGAGCAGTACTTC.

The chain carries TRBV5-1 and TRBJ2-7; the match to TRBD1 covers 9 bases. The V and J ends lost 7 bases and 5 bases, in that order; junction bases with no gene match: 10. The CDR3 runs to 14 residues. The germline CDR1 and CDR2 sequences are SGHRS and YFSETQ. The CDR3 nucleotides read TGCGCCAGCCACCCTAGAACAGGGGGCCACGAGCAGTACTTC. Protein product: CASHPRTGGHEQYF.

V and J are TRBV7-6 and TRBJ1-1; weak D call: TRBD1 (6 bases). V lost 5 bases to trimming and J lost 3 bases, with 10 bases between them. Germline V gives CDR1 SGHVS, CDR2 FNYEAQ. The CDR3 is made up of 13 amino acids. CDR3 sequence (DNA): TGTGCCAGCAGCCGACAGGAGGACACTGAAGCTTTCTTT. Translated, it gives CASSRQEDTEAFF.

The chain recombines TRBV7-3 with TRBJ2-1, with 9 nucleotides matching TRBD2. From germline, CDR1 is SGHTA and CDR2 FQGTGA. The CDR3 length is 15 residues. V shed 2 bases and J 6 bases; nucleotides not matched to a gene: 5. CDR3 residues: CASSLGASGTNEQFF. The DNA of the CDR3 is TGTGCCAGCAGCTTAGGGGCTAGCGGGACCAATGAGCAGTTCTTC.

The chain has TRBV7-8 and TRBJ2-7; 9 bases are shared with TRBD1. The CDR3 sequence is 15 residues long. Germline assignment: CDR1 SGHVS and CDR2 FQNEAQ. Trimming took 6 bases from V and 3 from J; bases not matched to a gene: 9. As DNA, the CDR3 is TGTGCCAGCAGACGAACAGGGGGCGACGACTACGAGCAGTACTTC. Translation: CASRRTGGDDYEQYF.

A remark on this clone: This same CDR3 is encoded by further DNA sequences in the sample. The J gene is TRBJ1-4, the V gene TRBV5-1; the D gene is possibly TRBD1 (5 bases). Germline V gene lookup returns CDR1 SGHRS and CDR2 YFSETQ. The CDR3 runs 15 residues. Between the trimmed V and J ends, which lost 4 bases and 0 bases, there was a span of 10 bases. CDR3 region: CASSSTGATNEKLFF. CDR3 nucleotide sequence: TGCGCCAGCAGCAGCACAGGAGCAACTAATGAAAAACTGTTTTTT.

Comments on this clone: This same CDR3 is encoded by further DNA sequences in the sample. The chain uses TRBV5-4 and TRBJ2-7; 10 bases map to TRBD2. Germline-derived CDR1 and CDR2 are SGHNT and YYREEE (reference sequence). The V segment lost 0 bases and the J segment 2 bases; nucleotides outside the gene matches: 2. The CDR3 totals 15 residues. CDR3 nucleotides: TGTGCCAGCAGCTTGGGGACTAGCGGCACCTACGAGCAGTACTTC. Translated, it gives CASSLGTSGTYEQYF. Supplemented by reference TRBV5-4 and TRBJ2-7, the full variable domain reads ETGVTQSPTHLIKTRGQQVTLRCSSQSGHNTVSWYQQALGQGPQFIFQYYREEENGRGNFPPRFSGLQFPNYSSELNVNALELDDSALYLCASSLGTSGTYEQYFGPGTRLTVT.

The genes are TRBV11-3 and TRBJ1-1; D is perhaps TRBD1 (6 bases). This CDR3 comprises 13 residues. Germline V CDR1 and CDR2: SGHNT, YENEEA. Trimming pared 5 bases from V and 3 bases from J, leaving 10 bases between. The CDR3 sequence is CASSPDRYTEAFF. DNA of the CDR3: TGTGCCAGCAGCCCCGACAGGTACACTGAAGCTTTCTTT.

The rearrangement joins TRBV30 to TRBJ2-6; D is undetermined. CDR3 length: 17 amino acids. V dropped 4 bases and J dropped 4 bases, with 20 bases sitting between them. Germline V CDR1 and CDR2: GTSNPN, SVGIG (reference sequence). The CDR3 DNA reads as TGTGCCTGGACCCCGGACCGGCTTTCGACCGGGGCCAACGTCCTGACTTTC. It codes for CAWTPDRLSTGANVLTF. Full variable domain (rest looked up from reference TRBV30 and TRBJ2-6): SQTIHQWPATLVQPVGSPLSLECTVEGTSNPNLYWYRQAAGRGLQLLFYSVGIGQISSEVPQNLSASRPQDRQFILSSKKLLLSDSGFYLCAWTPDRLSTGANVLTFGAGSRLTVL.

The gene calls are TRBV27 and TRBJ2-3; D possibly matches TRBD1 or TRBD2 (5 bases each). Trimming removed 4 bases at V and 2 bases at J, with 19 bases between. Germline V gene lookup returns CDR1 MNHEY and CDR2 SMNVEV (reference sequence). The CDR3 totals 17 residues. CDR3 residues: CASSSPAGFRDTDTQYF. In DNA form, the CDR3 reads TGTGCCAGCAGTTCCCCGGCAGGGTTTCGGGACACAGATACGCAGTATTTT.

Notes on this clone: The sample contains more than one DNA sequence encoding this CDR3. V usage is TRBV5-4 and J usage is TRBJ2-5, with 8 bases matching TRBD1. CDR1 SGHNT and CDR2 YYREEE come from the germline V gene (reference sequence). The CDR3 has 14 residues. V gave up 4 bases and J gave up 5 bases; unmatched junction bases: 7. The CDR3 region is CASSPGQGRETQYF. The DNA for the CDR3 is TGTGCCAGCAGCCCCGGACAGGGCCGGGAGACCCAGTACTTC.

V is TRBV28 and J is TRBJ1-1; 7 positions match TRBD1. The CDR3 totals 17 residues. The trim removed 6 bases at V and 5 bases at J, leaving 18 bases unmatched. The germline V gene has CDR1 MDHEN and CDR2 SYDVKM. The CDR3 loop is CASSRTGMVLGRTEAFF. The CDR3 bases are TGTGCCAGCAGCCGGACAGGCATGGTGTTAGGAAGGACTGAAGCTTTCTTT.

This clone was seen only once. This rearrangement joins TRBV6-1 to TRBJ2-3, with TRBD1 identical over 10 bases. CDR3 length: 16 residues. Germline assignment: CDR1 MNHNS and CDR2 SASEGT. V was clipped by 1 base and J by 2 bases; unmatched bases: 3. The CDR3 sequence is CASSEVGTGDTDTQYF. CDR3 nucleotides: TGTGCCAGCAGTGAAGTTGGGACAGGGGACACAGATACGCAGTATTTT.

The chain links TRBV7-2 to TRBJ2-7; the D gene is possibly TRBD1 (5 bases). CDR1 and CDR2 (germline): SGHTA, FQGNSA. V was cut by 7 bases and J by 3 bases, with 13 bases left in between. The CDR3 consists of 13 residues. The CDR3 sequence: CASMKGYGYEQYF. The DNA for the CDR3 is TGTGCCAGCATGAAGGGGTATGGCTACGAGCAGTACTTC.

The genes are TRBV20-1 and TRBJ2-5, with D uncertain. The V gene's germline CDR1 is DFQATT and CDR2 SNEGSKA (reference sequence). This CDR3 has 11 residues. The CDR3 region has the DNA TGCAGCCCGACGGACCAAGAGACCCAGTACTTC. Its protein is CSPTDQETQYF.

The J gene is TRBJ1-2, the V gene TRBV6-5, with 9 bases that match TRBD1. Germline values: CDR1 MNHEY, CDR2 SVGAGI. The ends lost 4 bases at V and 7 bases at J; junction bases unmatched: 10. This CDR3 has 15 residues. The CDR3 loop is CASSFLGTGLRGYTF. The CDR3 bases are TGTGCCAGCAGTTTCCTCGGGACAGGGTTGCGTGGCTACACCTTC.

The J gene is TRBJ2-1, the V gene TRBV18; D is possibly TRBD1 (5 bases). V was shortened by 6 bases and J by 10 bases, with 10 bases between the two germline ends. The CDR3 sequence is 11 residues long. Germline lookup yields CDR1 KGHSH and CDR2 LQKENI. The CDR3: CASSLDTEQFF. The DNA of the CDR3 is TGTGCCAGCTCTCTGGACACCGAGCAGTTCTTC.

The J gene is TRBJ2-3, the V gene TRBV5-1; D is perhaps TRBD2 (5 bases). CDR3 length equals 15 residues. Looked up from germline, CDR1 is SGHRS and CDR2 is YFSETQ. The V gene lost 2 bases and the J gene lost 2 bases, with 12 bases spanning the gap. CDR3 residues: CASSFVVANTDTQYF. The CDR3 DNA follows: TGCGCCAGCAGCTTTGTAGTAGCGAACACAGATACGCAGTATTTT.

The chain has TRBV28 and TRBJ2-1; D is unclear. The germline V gene has CDR1 MDHEN and CDR2 SYDVKM. Trimming shortened V by 8 bases and J by 8 bases, and 19 bases separated the two germline ends. The CDR3 is 14 residues long. CDR3 amino acids: CASGGGSPGDEQFF. CDR3 DNA sequence: TGTGCCAGCGGCGGTGGTAGCCCGGGTGATGAGCAGTTCTTC.

The chain employs TRBV5-1 and TRBJ1-1, with D possibly being TRBD1 (6 bases). The V and J ends lost 4 bases and 7 bases respectively, with 17 bases between them. The germline CDR1 and CDR2 sequences are SGHRS and YFSETQ. The CDR3 is made up of 14 amino acids. The CDR3 loop is CASSTVPGHFEAFF. The CDR3 DNA reads TGCGCCAGCAGCACAGTCCCGGGACATTTTGAAGCTTTCTTT.

V gene TRBV19 combines with J gene TRBJ2-1; TRBD2 agrees at 7 bases. V lost 4 bases, J lost 6 bases, and 6 bases stayed unmatched. Looked up from germline, CDR1 is LNHDA and CDR2 is SQIVND (reference sequence). The CDR3 length is 14 residues. CDR3 in DNA: TGTGCCAGTAGTAGGGCTAGCGGCCTCAATGAGCAGTTCTTC. Translating gives CASSRASGLNEQFF.

This chain links TRBV6-6 with TRBJ1-2; D is undetermined. Germline V gene data show CDR1 as MNHNY and CDR2 as SVGAGI (reference sequence). The CDR3 totals 14 residues. V was shortened by 0 bases and J by 11 bases, with 16 bases between the two germline ends. CDR3 bases: TGTGCCAGCAGTTACTCGAGCGGTTATGTGTGGTACACCTTC. Amino acid sequence: CASSYSSGYVWYTF.

As concerns this clone: At the DNA level, this CDR3 is encoded by other sequences in the same sample as well. The chain uses TRBV30 and TRBJ2-5; D is unclear. Germline loops: CDR1 GTSNPN, CDR2 SVGIG (reference sequence). The V gene lost 0 bases and the J gene lost 5 bases, with 4 bases spanning the gap. This CDR3 contains 11 residues. This CDR3 is CAWSVGETQYF. The CDR3 nucleotides read TGTGCCTGGAGTGTAGGGGAGACCCAGTACTTC. Full variable domain (remainder filled in from reference TRBV30 and TRBJ2-5): SQTIHQWPATLVQPVGSPLSLECTVEGTSNPNLYWYRQAAGRGLQLLFYSVGIGQISSEVPQNLSASRPQDRQFILSSKKLLLSDSGFYLCAWSVGETQYFGPGTRLLVL.

The genes are TRBV5-1 and TRBJ2-3; D may be TRBD1 or TRBD2 (5 bases each). CDR1 is SGHRS and CDR2 is YFSETQ in the germline V gene. Between the trimmed V and J ends, which lost 5 bases and 5 bases, there was a span of 12 bases. The CDR3 has 13 residues. The CDR3 here is CASRGEGRDTQYF. In DNA form, the CDR3 reads TGCGCCAGCAGGGGGGAAGGAAGAGATACGCAGTATTTT.

V usage is TRBV18 and J usage is TRBJ2-7; maybe TRBD2 (7 bases). This CDR3 has 21 amino acids. The V end was cut by 4 bases, the J end by 4 bases, with 35 bases between. Germline V gene data show CDR1 as KGHSH and CDR2 as LQKENI. The CDR3 sequence is CASSLRPGLAGLGGGVYEQYF. In nucleotides, the CDR3 is TGTGCCAGCTCACTACGCCCTGGGTTAGCGGGTCTTGGTGGGGGCGTATACGAGCAGTACTTC.

This chain connects TRBV7-2 to TRBJ2-3, with 9 bases identical to TRBD2. Trimming removed 1 base from V and 0 bases from J; junction bases left unmatched: 2. The CDR3 is 16 amino acids. Germline V gene lookup returns CDR1 SGHTA and CDR2 FQGNSA. The DNA for the CDR3 is TGTGCCAGCAGCTTAGGCGGGAGGGCCAGCACAGATACGCAGTATTTT. Encoded protein: CASSLGGRASTDTQYF.

The J gene is TRBJ2-2, the V gene TRBV19; D is perhaps TRBD1 (5 bases). V dropped 8 bases and J dropped 0 bases, with 13 bases sitting between them. The germline gives CDR1 LNHDA, CDR2 SQIVND (reference sequence). The CDR3 sequence is 15 residues long. The CDR3 region is CASYTGLANTGELFF. In DNA, the CDR3 is TGTGCCAGTTACACAGGCCTAGCGAACACCGGGGAGCTGTTTTTT.